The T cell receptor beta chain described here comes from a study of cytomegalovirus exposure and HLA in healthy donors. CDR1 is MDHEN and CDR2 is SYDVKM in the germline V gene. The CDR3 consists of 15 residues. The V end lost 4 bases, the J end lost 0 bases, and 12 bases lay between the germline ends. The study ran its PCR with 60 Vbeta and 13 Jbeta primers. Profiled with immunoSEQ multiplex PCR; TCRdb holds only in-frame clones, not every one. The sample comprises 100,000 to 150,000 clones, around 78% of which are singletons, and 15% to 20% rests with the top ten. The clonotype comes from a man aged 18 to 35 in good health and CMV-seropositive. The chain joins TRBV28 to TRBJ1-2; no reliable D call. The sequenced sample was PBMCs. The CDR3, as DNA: TGTGCCAGCAGTTCTAAACGCTTGGCTAACTATGGCTACACCTTC. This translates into CASSSKRLANYGYTF.